One and the same sample provided the 14 T cell receptor beta chains below, sequenced in a study of neurological immune-mediated disorders. A single record per CDR3 protein comes from TCRdb applying MiXCR to the 5' RACE reads. Among about 59,000 distinct CDR3 sequences listed, approximately 4% were seen once. Material: PBMCs. These receptors were obtained from a woman aged 30 to 39 with multiple sclerosis.

This clonotype has at least ten counts. V is TRBV2 and J is TRBJ1-1; D gene uncertain. The germline V and J ends were trimmed by 7 bases and 5 bases, with 8 bases remaining between them. CDR1 is SNHLY and CDR2 is FYNNEI in the germline V gene. The CDR3 contains 11 residues. Here the CDR3 reads CASTTGTEAFF. In nucleotides, the CDR3 is TGTGCCAGCACTACGGGTACTGAAGCTTTCTTT. Variable domain in full (rest from reference TRBV2 and TRBJ1-1): EPEVTQTPSHQVTQMGQEVILRCVPISNHLYFYWYRQILGQKVEFLVSFYNNEISEKSEIFDDQFSVERPDGSNFTLKIRSTKLEDSAMYFCASTTGTEAFFGQGTRLTVV.

This clonotype was counted ten times or more. This chain links TRBV20-1 with TRBJ2-2, with 8 bases matching TRBD2. The CDR3 totals 14 residues. Germline V gene data show CDR1 as DFQATT and CDR2 as SNEGSKA (reference sequence). The V and J ends lost 2 bases and 5 bases, in that order; junction bases with no gene match: 4. The CDR3 nucleotides are TGCAGTGCTAGAAGCGGGAGTGTGACCGGGGAGCTGTTTTTT. Amino acids: CSARSGSVTGELFF.

Points on this clonotype: A much bigger clone sits one base away, suggesting this may be a read error. This chain joins TRBV28 and TRBJ2-7; tentative D call: TRBD1 (5 bases). The V end lost 5 bases, the J end lost 5 bases, and 19 bases lay between the germline ends. The CDR3 extends over 15 amino acids. Germline V CDR1 and CDR2: MDHEN, SYDVKM. Written as DNA, the CDR3 is TGTGCCAGCAGTCCCCTGGGGCAAAAGCTCCACGAGCAGTACTTC. This codes for CASSPLGQKLHEQYF.

This clonotype appeared many times. V is TRBV20-1 and J is TRBJ2-1; D gene unclear. Per the germline V gene, CDR1 is DFQATT and CDR2 is SNEGSKA (reference sequence). This CDR3 is 11 amino acids long. V was cut by 7 bases and J by 5 bases, with 9 bases left in between. In nucleotides, the CDR3 is TGCAGTGGAAGACACAACAATGAGCAGTTCTTC. This gives the protein CSGRHNNEQFF.

This clonotype was seen ten or more times. The chain has TRBV7-9 and TRBJ1-2, with D unclear. The V gene's germline CDR1 is SEHNR and CDR2 FQNEAQ (reference sequence). The CDR3 is 14 amino acids. Trimming pared 5 bases from V and 2 bases from J, leaving 12 bases between. CDR3 nucleotides: TGTGCCAGCAGCCTCCTGACTCTCAACTATGGCTACACCTTC. It translates to CASSLLTLNYGYTF.

This clonotype was detected a few times. Sequence at one end of the junction differs from germline and may be a read error. The CDR3 sequence is CATSRGGQPQNF. As DNA, the CDR3 is TGTGCCACCAGTCGAGGGGGTCAGCCCCAGAATTTT. The J gene is TRBJ1-5, the V gene TRBV24-1; D may be TRBD1 (6 bases). The CDR3 spans 12 residues. Germline lookup yields CDR1 KGHDR and CDR2 SFDVKD.

This clonotype was found a few times. Being one base from a much bigger clone, this may be a read error. This rearrangement joins TRBV5-1 to TRBJ1-1, with 9 bases identical to TRBD1. Trimming removed 4 bases from V and 1 base from J; junction bases left unmatched: 5. The germline gives CDR1 SGHRS, CDR2 YFSETQ. The CDR3 runs to 15 residues. The CDR3 reads CASSEGTGKNTEAFF. The CDR3 DNA follows: TGCGCCAGCAGCGAAGGGACAGGGAAGAACACTGAAGCTTTCTTT.

This clonotype was counted many times. V usage is TRBV29-1 and J usage is TRBJ2-2; D not resolved. Trimming pared 5 bases from V and 4 bases from J, leaving 11 bases between. The CDR3 sequence is 13 residues long. CDR1 is SQVTM and CDR2 is ANQGSEA in the germline V gene. The CDR3 protein is CSVFAPGTGELFF. In DNA, the CDR3 is TGCAGCGTTTTTGCACCCGGCACCGGGGAGCTGTTTTTT.

This clonotype has ten or more counts. This chain connects TRBV7-2 to TRBJ2-7; 9 bases match TRBD1. The germline gives CDR1 SGHTA, CDR2 FQGNSA. The trim removed 5 bases at V and 2 bases at J, leaving 7 bases unmatched. CDR3 length equals 15 residues. The CDR3 DNA reads as TGTGCCAGCAGCCCAAACAGGGGGCGGGCCTACGAGCAGTACTTC. The encoded protein is CASSPNRGRAYEQYF.

This clonotype was seen many times. The chain is built from TRBV7-9 and TRBJ2-7, with D hard to call. Trimming stripped 4 bases from V and 3 bases from J, with 13 bases between. The CDR3 runs to 14 residues. Germline V gene data show CDR1 as SEHNR and CDR2 as FQNEAQ (reference sequence). CDR3 region: CASSSSSVGYEQYF. The CDR3 DNA follows: TGTGCCAGCAGCTCGAGCTCAGTGGGCTACGAGCAGTACTTC.

A word on this clonotype: Just one base apart from a much larger clone, this may be a read error. This chain uses TRBV7-9 with TRBJ2-1, with TRBD2 matching over 13 bases. Trimming at V came to 5 bases and at J to 1 base, leaving 11 bases not matched to a gene. Germline assignment: CDR1 SEHNR and CDR2 FQNEAQ (reference sequence). The CDR3 sequence is 19 residues long. The CDR3 loop is CASSHQGGLAGRSYNEQFF. For the CDR3, the DNA is TGTGCCAGCAGCCACCAAGGGGGACTAGCGGGAAGATCCTACAATGAGCAGTTCTTC. Supplemented by reference TRBV7-9 and TRBJ2-1, the full variable domain reads DTGVSQNPRHKITKRGQNVTFRCDPISEHNRLYWYRQTLGQGPEFLTYFQNEAQLEKSRLLSDRFSAERPKGSFSTLEIQRTEQGDSAMYLCASSHQGGLAGRSYNEQFFGPGTRLTVL.

Many counts were recorded for this clonotype. The gene calls are TRBV6-1 and TRBJ1-2; D uncertain. The germline V and J ends were trimmed by 8 bases and 8 bases, with 18 bases remaining between them. The CDR3 is made up of 13 amino acids. CDR1 and CDR2 (germline): MNHNS, SASEGT. DNA of the CDR3: TGTGCCAGCGAGGGCCTAGCACGGAGAGGCTACACCTTC. Encoded protein: CASEGLARRGYTF.

This clonotype occurred many times. The chain joins TRBV20-1 to TRBJ2-1; 8 bases are a match to TRBD1. The CDR3 covers 12 residues. V shed 6 bases, J shed 5 bases, and the junction held 3 bases outside the gene matches. Germline V gene sequence: CDR1 DFQATT, CDR2 SNEGSKA (reference sequence). CDR3: CSAGQGDNEQFF. The CDR3 DNA follows: TGCAGTGCCGGACAGGGAGACAATGAGCAGTTCTTC.

This clonotype has at least ten counts. The rearrangement links TRBV12-3 or TRBV12-4 to TRBJ2-1, with D possibly being TRBD1 (6 bases). This CDR3 spans 12 amino acids. The V end was cut by 6 bases, the J end by 10 bases, with 13 bases between. The CDR3 is CASSHRAEEQFF. DNA for the CDR3: TGTGCCAGCAGCCACAGGGCGGAAGAGCAGTTCTTC.